The T cell receptor (beta chain) under discussion was sequenced for a study of blood T cell repertoires in COVID-19. Study background: Samples of COVID-19 (acute and convalescent) were obtained from the United States, Italy and Spain. PBMCs, B-cell-depleted T cells, or T cells provided the cDNA or gDNA that made up the material.

This CDR3 has 16 residues. V gave up 3 bases and J gave up 6 bases, with 20 bases separating them. Per the germline V gene, CDR1 is DFQATT and CDR2 is SNEGSKA (reference sequence). In the study's own analysis: Reference gene primer amplification gave estimated nucleated cell counts. The repertoire was sequenced with immunoSEQ multiplex PCR; TCRdb's copy has only in-frame clones and lacks some. The V and J calls and clone size were taken over from that table, and D and trimming were inferred from the DNA. The data hold about 130,000 clones, with approximately 85% observed a single time. The Seattle site enrolled patients during active infection and followed them longitudinally.

The gene calls are TRBV20-1 and TRBJ1-4; TRBD1 might be the D (6 bases). The specimen was peripheral blood. This receptor was obtained from a woman of 80 years or more with COVID-19, enrolled during active disease. The CDR3 DNA reads TGCAGTGCTAGTAGCCCCCGAGGGGGAATAGATGAAAAACTGTTTTTT. Translation gives CSASSPRGGIDEKLFF.